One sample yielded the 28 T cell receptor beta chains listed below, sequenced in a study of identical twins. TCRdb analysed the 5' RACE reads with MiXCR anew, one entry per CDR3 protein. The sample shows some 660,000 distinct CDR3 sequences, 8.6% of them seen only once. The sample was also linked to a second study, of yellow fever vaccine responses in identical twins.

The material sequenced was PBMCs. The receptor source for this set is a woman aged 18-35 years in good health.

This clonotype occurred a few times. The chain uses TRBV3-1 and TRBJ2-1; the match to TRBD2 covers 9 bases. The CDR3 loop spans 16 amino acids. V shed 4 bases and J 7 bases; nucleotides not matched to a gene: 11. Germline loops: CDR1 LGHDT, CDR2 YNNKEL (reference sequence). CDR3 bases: TGTGCCAGCAGCCCCCTTGGGAGCGGGAGGATTAATGAGCAGTTCTTC. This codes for CASSPLGSGRINEQFF.

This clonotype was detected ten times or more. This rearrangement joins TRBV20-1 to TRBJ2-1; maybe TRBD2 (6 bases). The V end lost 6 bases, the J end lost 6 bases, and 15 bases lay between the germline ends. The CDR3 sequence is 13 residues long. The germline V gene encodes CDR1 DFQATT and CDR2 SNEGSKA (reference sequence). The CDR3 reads CSANRLDGNEQFF. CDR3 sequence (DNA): TGCAGTGCGAATAGACTAGACGGCAATGAGCAGTTCTTC.

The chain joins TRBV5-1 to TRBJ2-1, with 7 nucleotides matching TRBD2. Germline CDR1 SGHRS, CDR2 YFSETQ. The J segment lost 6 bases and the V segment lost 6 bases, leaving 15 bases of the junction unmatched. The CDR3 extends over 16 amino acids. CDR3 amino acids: CASIRSPGEGPNEQFF. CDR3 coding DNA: TGCGCCAGCATAAGGTCCCCCGGGGAGGGCCCCAATGAGCAGTTCTTC.

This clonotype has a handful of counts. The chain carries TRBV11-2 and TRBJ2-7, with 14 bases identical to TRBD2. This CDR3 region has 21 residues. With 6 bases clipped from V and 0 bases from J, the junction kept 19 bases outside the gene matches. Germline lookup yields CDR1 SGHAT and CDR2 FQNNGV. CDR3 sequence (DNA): TGTGCCAGCAGTCCACCCACCTTGGGACTAGCGGGAGAGTCGGCCTCCTACGAGCAGTACTTC. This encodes CASSPPTLGLAGESASYEQYF.

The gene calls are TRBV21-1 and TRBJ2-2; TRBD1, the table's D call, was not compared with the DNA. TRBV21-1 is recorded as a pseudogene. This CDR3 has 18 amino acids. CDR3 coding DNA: TGTGCCAGCAGCACAGTACAGGAGGCCAACGCGAACACCGGGGAGCTGTTTTTT. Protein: CASSTVQEANANTGELFF.

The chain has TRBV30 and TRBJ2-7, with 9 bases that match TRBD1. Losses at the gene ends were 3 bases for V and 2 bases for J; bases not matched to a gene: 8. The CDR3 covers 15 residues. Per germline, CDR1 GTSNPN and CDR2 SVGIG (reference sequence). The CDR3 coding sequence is TGTGCCTGGAGCACAGGACAGGGGTTAACCTACGAGCAGTACTTC. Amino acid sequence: CAWSTGQGLTYEQYF.

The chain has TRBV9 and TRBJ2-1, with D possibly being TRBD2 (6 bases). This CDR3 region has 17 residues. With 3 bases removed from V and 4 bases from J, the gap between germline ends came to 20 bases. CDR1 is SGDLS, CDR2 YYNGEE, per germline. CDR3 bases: TGTGCCAGCAGCGCGGGACTTCGACTAGGGAATTACAATGAGCAGTTCTTC. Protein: CASSAGLRLGNYNEQFF.

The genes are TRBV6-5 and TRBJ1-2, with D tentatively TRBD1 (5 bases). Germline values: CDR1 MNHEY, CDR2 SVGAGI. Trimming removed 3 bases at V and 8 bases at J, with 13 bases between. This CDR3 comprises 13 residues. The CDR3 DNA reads TGTGCCAGCAGTTATCAGGGTTTGAACGGCTACACCTTC. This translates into CASSYQGLNGYTF.

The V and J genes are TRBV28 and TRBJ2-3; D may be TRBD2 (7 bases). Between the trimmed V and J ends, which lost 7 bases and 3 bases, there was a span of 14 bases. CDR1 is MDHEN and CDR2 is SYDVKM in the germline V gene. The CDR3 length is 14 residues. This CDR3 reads CASTSGGQTDTQYF. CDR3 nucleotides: TGTGCCAGCACGTCCGGGGGGCAGACAGATACGCAGTATTTT.

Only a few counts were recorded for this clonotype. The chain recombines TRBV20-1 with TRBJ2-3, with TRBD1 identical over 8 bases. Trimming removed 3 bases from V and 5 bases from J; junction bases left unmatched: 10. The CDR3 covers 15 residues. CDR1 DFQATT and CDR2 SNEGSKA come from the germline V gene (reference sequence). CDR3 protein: CSARGTGQRIDTQYF. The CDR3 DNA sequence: TGCAGTGCTAGGGGGACAGGCCAAAGGATAGATACGCAGTATTTT.

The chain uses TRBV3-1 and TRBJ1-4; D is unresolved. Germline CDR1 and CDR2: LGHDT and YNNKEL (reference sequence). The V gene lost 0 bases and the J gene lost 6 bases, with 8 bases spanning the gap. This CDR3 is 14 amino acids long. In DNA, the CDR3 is TGTGCCAGCAGCCAAGATGGTTTTGATGAAAAACTGTTTTTT. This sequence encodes CASSQDGFDEKLFF.

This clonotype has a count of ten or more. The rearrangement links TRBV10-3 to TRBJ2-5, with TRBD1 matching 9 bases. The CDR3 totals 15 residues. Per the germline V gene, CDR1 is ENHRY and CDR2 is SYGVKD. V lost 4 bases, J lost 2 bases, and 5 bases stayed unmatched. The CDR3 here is CAISGDRAQQETQYF. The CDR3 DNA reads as TGTGCCATCAGTGGGGACAGGGCTCAACAAGAGACCCAGTACTTC.

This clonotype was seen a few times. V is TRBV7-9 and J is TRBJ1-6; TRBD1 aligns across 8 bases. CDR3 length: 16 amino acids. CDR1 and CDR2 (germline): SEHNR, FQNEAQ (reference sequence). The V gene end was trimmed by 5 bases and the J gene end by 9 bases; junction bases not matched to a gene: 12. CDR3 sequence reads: CASSQDRAPSGSPLHF. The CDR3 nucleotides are TGTGCCAGCAGCCAGGACAGGGCCCCTTCTGGTTCACCCCTCCACTTT.

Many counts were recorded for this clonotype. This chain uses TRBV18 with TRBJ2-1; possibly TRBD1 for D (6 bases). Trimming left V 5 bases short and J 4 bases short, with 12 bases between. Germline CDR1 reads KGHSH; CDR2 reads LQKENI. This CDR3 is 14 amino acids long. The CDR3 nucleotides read TGTGCCAGCTCAGCCGACAGGTCTTACAATGAGCAGTTCTTC. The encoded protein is CASSADRSYNEQFF.

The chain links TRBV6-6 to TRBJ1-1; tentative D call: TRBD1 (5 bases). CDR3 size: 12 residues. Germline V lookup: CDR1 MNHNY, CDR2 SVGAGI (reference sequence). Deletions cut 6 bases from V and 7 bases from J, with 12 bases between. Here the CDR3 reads CASSWGRNEAFF. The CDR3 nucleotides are TGTGCCAGCAGCTGGGGACGGAATGAAGCTTTCTTT.

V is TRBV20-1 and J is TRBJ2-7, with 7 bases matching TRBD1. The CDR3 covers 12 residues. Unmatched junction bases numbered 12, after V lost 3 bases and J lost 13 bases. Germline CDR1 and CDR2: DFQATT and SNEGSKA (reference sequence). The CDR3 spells CSASREPGQTYF. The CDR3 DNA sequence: TGCAGTGCTAGTAGGGAACCGGGACAGACCTACTTC.

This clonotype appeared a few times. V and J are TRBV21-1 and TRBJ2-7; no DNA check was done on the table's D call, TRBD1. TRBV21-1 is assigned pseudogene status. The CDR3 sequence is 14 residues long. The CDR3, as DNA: TGTGCCAGCAGGCCGGGACAGAGACATTACGAGCAGTACTTC. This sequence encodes CASRPGQRHYEQYF.

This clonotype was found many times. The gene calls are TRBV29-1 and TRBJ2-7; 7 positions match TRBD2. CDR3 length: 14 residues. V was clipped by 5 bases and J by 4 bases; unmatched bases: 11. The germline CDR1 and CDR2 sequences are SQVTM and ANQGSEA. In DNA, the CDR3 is TGCAGCGTTACACTAGCAACGGGAGGTTACGAGCAGTACTTC. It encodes CSVTLATGGYEQYF.

The CDR3 sequence is CASSEVRHTEAFF. DNA of the CDR3: TGTGCCAGCAGTGAAGTCAGACACACTGAAGCTTTCTTT. The genes are TRBV6-1 and TRBJ1-1; D is undetermined. Germline lookup yields CDR1 MNHNS and CDR2 SASEGT. The V end lost 1 base, the J end lost 3 bases, and 6 bases lay between the germline ends. This CDR3 spans 13 amino acids.

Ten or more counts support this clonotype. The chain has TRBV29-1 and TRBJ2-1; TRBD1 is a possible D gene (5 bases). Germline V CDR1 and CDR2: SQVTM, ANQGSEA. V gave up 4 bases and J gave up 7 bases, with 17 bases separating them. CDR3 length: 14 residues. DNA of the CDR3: TGCAGCGTTGGACAGCCGAACTCAGGGAATGAGCAGTTCTTC. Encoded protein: CSVGQPNSGNEQFF.

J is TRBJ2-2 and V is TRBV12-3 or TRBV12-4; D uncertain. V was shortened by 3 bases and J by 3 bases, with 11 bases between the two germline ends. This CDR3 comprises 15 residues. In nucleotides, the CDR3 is TGTGCCAGCAGTTTTGCCCCGGAGCACACCGGGGAGCTGTTTTTT. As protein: CASSFAPEHTGELFF.

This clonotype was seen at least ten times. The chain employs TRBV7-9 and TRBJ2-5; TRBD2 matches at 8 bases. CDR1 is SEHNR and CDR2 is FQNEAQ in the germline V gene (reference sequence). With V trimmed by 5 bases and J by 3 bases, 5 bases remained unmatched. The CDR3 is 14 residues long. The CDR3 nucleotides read TGTGCCAGCAGCCCCCCGGGGGGGGAAGAGACCCAGTACTTC. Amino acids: CASSPPGGEETQYF.

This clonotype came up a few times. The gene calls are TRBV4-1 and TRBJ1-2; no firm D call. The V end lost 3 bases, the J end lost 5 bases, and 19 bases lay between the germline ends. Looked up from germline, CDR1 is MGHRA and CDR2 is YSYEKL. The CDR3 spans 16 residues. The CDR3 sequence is CASSHPPGEERYGYTF. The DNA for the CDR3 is TGCGCCAGCAGCCATCCTCCCGGGGAAGAGAGGTATGGCTACACCTTC.

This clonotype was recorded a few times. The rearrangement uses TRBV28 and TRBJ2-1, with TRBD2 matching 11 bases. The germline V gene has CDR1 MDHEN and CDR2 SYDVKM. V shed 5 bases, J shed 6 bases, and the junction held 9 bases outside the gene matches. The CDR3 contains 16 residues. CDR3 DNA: TGTGCCAGCAGTCAAGCCGGGACTAGCGGATCCAATGAGCAGTTCTTC. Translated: CASSQAGTSGSNEQFF.

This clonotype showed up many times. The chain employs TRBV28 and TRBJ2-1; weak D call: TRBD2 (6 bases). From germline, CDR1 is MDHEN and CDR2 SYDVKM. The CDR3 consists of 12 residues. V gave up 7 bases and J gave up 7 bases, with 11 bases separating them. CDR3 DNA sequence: TGTGCCAGCATTAAGGAGGGAAATGAGCAGTTCTTC. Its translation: CASIKEGNEQFF.

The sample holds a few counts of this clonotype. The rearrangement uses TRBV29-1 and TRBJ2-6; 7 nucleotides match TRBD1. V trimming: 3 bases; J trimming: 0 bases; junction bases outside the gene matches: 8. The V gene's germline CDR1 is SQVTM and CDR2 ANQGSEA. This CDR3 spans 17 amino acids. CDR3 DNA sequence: TGCAGCGTTGAGGCCACTGCAGGGGGCTCTGGGGCCAACGTCCTGACTTTC. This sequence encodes CSVEATAGGSGANVLTF.

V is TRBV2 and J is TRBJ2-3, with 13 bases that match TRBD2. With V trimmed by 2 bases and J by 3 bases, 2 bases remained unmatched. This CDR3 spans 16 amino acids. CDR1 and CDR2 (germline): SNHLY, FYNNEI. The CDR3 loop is CASSEKGLAGTDTQYF. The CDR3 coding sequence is TGTGCCAGCAGTGAAAAGGGACTAGCGGGGACAGATACGCAGTATTTT.

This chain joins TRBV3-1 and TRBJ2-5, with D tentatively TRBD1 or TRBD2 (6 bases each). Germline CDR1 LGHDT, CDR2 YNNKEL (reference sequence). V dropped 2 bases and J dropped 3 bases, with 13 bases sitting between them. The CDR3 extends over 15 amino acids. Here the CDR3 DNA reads TGTGCCAGCAGCCAAAGGCAGAGGGGGGAAGAGACCCAGTACTTC. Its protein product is CASSQRQRGEETQYF.